Listed below are T cell receptor beta chains from one sample, sequenced in a study of regulatory T cells in long-lasting Graves disease. One entry per CDR3 protein, called by TCRdb with MiXCR from the multiplex PCR reads. Counted here are roughly 430,000 distinct CDR3 sequences, 16% occurring once; the ten biggest clones make up approximately 12%. The same sample was also studied in work on T cells in Graves' hyperthyroidism and ophthalmopathy.

The sample in question was peripheral blood mononuclear cells (PBMCs), obtained at new diagnosis, from a patient treated with antithyroid drugs. The receptors originated from a woman aged 25 to 39 with Graves disease. Both conserved end residues are part of each CDR3. Each record gives: clone size, D gene, V gene, J gene, CDR3 DNA, CDR3 protein. A D gene is named only where the DNA matches it firmly. Where a row states a size, it is once, few, many or the class of an expanded clone; other rows omit it.

abundance: NA
d_gene: TRBD2
v_gene: TRBV4-1
j_gene: TRBJ2-3
CDR3nt: TGCGCCAGCAGCCCCAATTCAGCGGGAGGGCGGGGTCCGTATTTT
CDR3aa: CASSPNSAGGRGPYF

abundance: few
d_gene: NA
v_gene: TRBV29-1
j_gene: TRBJ2-1
CDR3nt: TGCAGCGTTGAGGTGGGTGAGCAGTTCTTC
CDR3aa: CSVEVGEQFF

abundance: many
d_gene: TRBD2
v_gene: TRBV11-2
j_gene: TRBJ2-7
CDR3nt: TGTGCCAGCAGCTTAGTTGCGGGAGGCGTCGAGCAGTACTTC
CDR3aa: CASSLVAGGVEQYF

abundance: many
d_gene: NA
v_gene: TRBV11-2
j_gene: TRBJ2-7
CDR3nt: TGTGCCAGCAGCTTAGAACGACAGTCCTACGAGCAGTACTTC
CDR3aa: CASSLERQSYEQYF

abundance: many
d_gene: NA
v_gene: TRBV11-2
j_gene: TRBJ2-2
CDR3nt: TGTGCCAGCGGGAGCTATGCCGGGGAGCTGTTTTTT
CDR3aa: CASGSYAGELFF

abundance: many
d_gene: NA
v_gene: TRBV29-1
j_gene: TRBJ2-1
CDR3nt: TGCAGCGTAGTAGGTAGCTCCTACAATGAGCAGTTCTTC
CDR3aa: CSVVGSSYNEQFF

abundance: many
d_gene: NA
v_gene: TRBV7-3
j_gene: TRBJ2-2
CDR3nt: TGTGCCAGCAGCTTAAAGGGGGACACCAACTATGGCGGGGAGCTGTTTTTT
CDR3aa: CASSLKGDTNYGGELFF

abundance: many
d_gene: NA
v_gene: TRBV7-8
j_gene: TRBJ1-1
CDR3nt: TGTGCCAGCAGCTCTCGAGGAGTGACAGTCGTGGACACTGAAGCTTTCTTT
CDR3aa: CASSSRGVTVVDTEAFF

abundance: NA
d_gene: NA
v_gene: TRBV15
j_gene: TRBJ2-2
CDR3nt: TGTGCCACCAGCAGAGTCGGCAGGGCCCCATGGGGGGAGCTGTTTTTT
CDR3aa: CATSRVGRAPWGELFF

abundance: many
d_gene: TRBD2
v_gene: TRBV20-1
j_gene: TRBJ2-3
CDR3nt: TGCAGTGCTAGCGGCGGGCCGACTAGCGTCACAGATACGCAGTATTTT
CDR3aa: CSASGGPTSVTDTQYF

abundance: many
d_gene: NA
v_gene: TRBV7-2
j_gene: TRBJ2-5
CDR3nt: TGTGCCAGCAGCTTAAGACGTAACCAAGAGACCCAGTACTTC
CDR3aa: CASSLRRNQETQYF

abundance: many
d_gene: NA
v_gene: TRBV12-3/TRBV12-4
j_gene: TRBJ2-2
CDR3nt: TGTGCCAGCAGGGCTAGTAGGAATGTTGCCGGGGAGCTGTTTTTT
CDR3aa: CASRASRNVAGELFF

abundance: NA
d_gene: TRBD1
v_gene: TRBV20-1
j_gene: TRBJ2-4
CDR3nt: TGCAGTGGACAGGGGGCCGCCAAAAACATTCAGTACTTC
CDR3aa: CSGQGAAKNIQYF

abundance: many
d_gene: NA
v_gene: TRBV4-1
j_gene: TRBJ1-1
CDR3nt: TGCGCCAGCAGCCAAGGGGTAAGTGGGACTGAAGCTTTCTTT
CDR3aa: CASSQGVSGTEAFF

abundance: many
d_gene: TRBD1
v_gene: TRBV29-1
j_gene: TRBJ1-2
CDR3nt: TGCAGCGTTGCTGGACAGGGGGCGGTGGGCTACACCTTC
CDR3aa: CSVAGQGAVGYTF

abundance: many
d_gene: NA
v_gene: TRBV7-9
j_gene: TRBJ2-7
CDR3nt: TGTGCCAGCAGCCGTAGGGACAACTACGAGCAGTACTTC
CDR3aa: CASSRRDNYEQYF

abundance: many
d_gene: NA
v_gene: TRBV5-1
j_gene: TRBJ1-4
CDR3nt: TGCGCCAGCAGCTTGCTGGGGAGAGGTGGTTATGAAAAACTGTTTTTT
CDR3aa: CASSLLGRGGYEKLFF

abundance: NA
d_gene: NA
v_gene: TRBV4-1
j_gene: TRBJ2-1
CDR3nt: TGCGCCAGCAGCCAAGTGAACAGGCGGGTCGATGAGCAGTTCTTC
CDR3aa: CASSQVNRRVDEQFF

abundance: many
d_gene: NA
v_gene: TRBV11-2
j_gene: TRBJ2-4
CDR3nt: TGTGCCAGCAGCTTAGATTTAGCAGGGGCTCCCATTCAGTACTTC
CDR3aa: CASSLDLAGAPIQYF

abundance: many
d_gene: NA
v_gene: TRBV6-1
j_gene: TRBJ1-1
CDR3nt: TGTGCCAGCAATCACCTCGCGGGGCCGAACACTGAAGCTTTCTTT
CDR3aa: CASNHLAGPNTEAFF

abundance: few
d_gene: NA
v_gene: TRBV28
j_gene: TRBJ2-7
CDR3nt: TGTGCCAGCAGGGTTCCCAATGGAAGGACTCGTGCACACGAGCAGTACTTC
CDR3aa: CASRVPNGRTRAHEQYF

abundance: few
d_gene: NA
v_gene: TRBV20-1
j_gene: TRBJ1-6
CDR3nt: TGCAGTGCTAGAGATTCGGGGGGCAACTCACCCCTCCACTTT
CDR3aa: CSARDSGGNSPLHF

abundance: many
d_gene: NA
v_gene: TRBV6-1
j_gene: TRBJ2-3
CDR3nt: TGTGCCAGCAGGACCACAGCAGATACGCAGTATTTT
CDR3aa: CASRTTADTQYF

abundance: NA
d_gene: TRBD2
v_gene: TRBV20-1
j_gene: TRBJ2-5
CDR3nt: TGCAGTGCTAGAGGGGCTAGCGGGAGTATCGAGACCCAGTACTTC
CDR3aa: CSARGASGSIETQYF

abundance: NA
d_gene: TRBD2
v_gene: TRBV28
j_gene: TRBJ2-1
CDR3nt: TGTGCCAGCAGTTTATCTGTGACTAGCGGGAGGAGGTATAACAATGAGCAGTTCTTC
CDR3aa: CASSLSVTSGRRYNNEQFF

abundance: few
d_gene: TRBD1
v_gene: TRBV10-3
j_gene: TRBJ1-1
CDR3nt: TGTGCCATCAGTGGGGGACAGGGGACGGTGGACACTGAAGCTTTCTTT
CDR3aa: CAISGGQGTVDTEAFF

abundance: few
d_gene: TRBD2
v_gene: TRBV10-1
j_gene: TRBJ2-7
CDR3nt: TGCGCCAGCAGTGAGACTATAGCGGGATCCTCCTACGAGCAGTACTTC
CDR3aa: CASSETIAGSSYEQYF

abundance: NA
d_gene: NA
v_gene: TRBV12-3/TRBV12-4
j_gene: TRBJ1-4
CDR3nt: TGTGCCAGCAGTGTCAGGGAGGATGAAAAACTGTTTTTT
CDR3aa: CASSVREDEKLFF

abundance: many
d_gene: NA
v_gene: TRBV12-3/TRBV12-4
j_gene: TRBJ1-1
CDR3nt: TGTGCCAGCAGTTTAGGTTCAGGGCACATGAACACTGAAGCTTTCTTT
CDR3aa: CASSLGSGHMNTEAFF

abundance: NA
d_gene: TRBD1
v_gene: TRBV5-1
j_gene: TRBJ2-1
CDR3nt: TGTGCCAGCAGCACCGGACAGGGCCTTAGCTCCTACAATGAGCAGTTCTTC
CDR3aa: CASSTGQGLSSYNEQFF

abundance: NA
d_gene: NA
v_gene: TRBV7-3
j_gene: TRBJ1-1
CDR3nt: TGTGCCAGCAGCTTAGCCCTGACAGCCGGGAACACTGAAGCTTTCTTT
CDR3aa: CASSLALTAGNTEAFF

abundance: many
d_gene: NA
v_gene: TRBV27
j_gene: TRBJ2-1
CDR3nt: TGTGCCAGCAGTCTAAGGACAGTAGGATGGGTCCACAATGAGCAGTTCTTC
CDR3aa: CASSLRTVGWVHNEQFF

abundance: many
d_gene: NA
v_gene: TRBV18
j_gene: TRBJ1-2
CDR3nt: TGTGCCAGCTCACCCGATTTAACGGAAGATGGCTACACCTTC
CDR3aa: CASSPDLTEDGYTF

abundance: NA
d_gene: NA
v_gene: TRBV24-1
j_gene: TRBJ2-5
CDR3nt: TGTGCCACCAGTGATTTGAGGGACCAAGAGACCCAGTACTTC
CDR3aa: CATSDLRDQETQYF

abundance: NA
d_gene: NA
v_gene: TRBV30
j_gene: TRBJ2-6
CDR3nt: TGTGCCTGGAGCGGAGGGGGCTCTGGGGCCAACGTCCTGACTTTC
CDR3aa: CAWSGGGSGANVLTF

abundance: many
d_gene: TRBD2
v_gene: TRBV20-1
j_gene: TRBJ2-7
CDR3nt: TGCAGTGCTTCCCGGACTAGCGGGATCTACGAGCAGTACTTC
CDR3aa: CSASRTSGIYEQYF

abundance: many
d_gene: NA
v_gene: TRBV12-3/TRBV12-4
j_gene: TRBJ2-6
CDR3nt: TGTGCCAGCAGTTACCTCTCTGGGGCCAACGTCCTGACTTTC
CDR3aa: CASSYLSGANVLTF

abundance: many
d_gene: NA
v_gene: TRBV28
j_gene: TRBJ1-4
CDR3nt: TGTGCCAGCAGTCCCAGAAGTTATAATGAAAAACTGTTTTTT
CDR3aa: CASSPRSYNEKLFF

abundance: NA
d_gene: NA
v_gene: TRBV29-1
j_gene: TRBJ1-1
CDR3nt: TGCAGCGTTGAAGATAAAGACCTGACAGGTCGAGCTTTCTTT
CDR3aa: CSVEDKDLTGRAFF

abundance: many
d_gene: TRBD1
v_gene: TRBV7-9
j_gene: TRBJ2-7
CDR3nt: TGTGCCAGCAGCCGAGGGGGACAGGGGGCGCGGGAGCAGTACTTC
CDR3aa: CASSRGGQGAREQYF

abundance: NA
d_gene: NA
v_gene: TRBV6-2/TRBV6-3
j_gene: TRBJ2-7
CDR3nt: TGTGCCAGCAGTTACCCGCTACAATACAGGCTGGGTGGCTCCTACGAGCAGTACTTC
CDR3aa: CASSYPLQYRLGGSYEQYF

abundance: few
d_gene: NA
v_gene: TRBV5-6
j_gene: TRBJ2-5
CDR3nt: TGTGCCAGTAGGACCTTCCAAGAGACCCAGTACTTC
CDR3aa: CASRTFQETQYF

abundance: few
d_gene: TRBD2
v_gene: TRBV20-1
j_gene: TRBJ2-7
CDR3nt: TGCAGTGCTCCAGCGGGGACGTTGTCCTACGAGCAGTACTTC
CDR3aa: CSAPAGTLSYEQYF

abundance: many
d_gene: TRBD1
v_gene: TRBV3-1
j_gene: TRBJ2-1
CDR3nt: TGTGCCAGCAGCCAATCTAGGGACAGGGGTAGTTGGAATGAGCAGTTCTTC
CDR3aa: CASSQSRDRGSWNEQFF

abundance: many
d_gene: TRBD1
v_gene: TRBV7-6
j_gene: TRBJ2-2
CDR3nt: TGTGCCAGCAGCCCGGGACAGGGGCCCGGGGAGCTGTTTTTT
CDR3aa: CASSPGQGPGELFF

abundance: few
d_gene: TRBD2
v_gene: TRBV20-1
j_gene: TRBJ2-1
CDR3nt: TGCAGTGTTACCTCTGGACTAGCGGGAGATACTGATGAGCAGTTCTTC
CDR3aa: CSVTSGLAGDTDEQFF

abundance: NA
d_gene: NA
v_gene: TRBV7-3
j_gene: TRBJ2-1
CDR3nt: TGTGCCAGCAGCTTAAAGGGACGGGGTGACAATGAGCAGTTCTTC
CDR3aa: CASSLKGRGDNEQFF

abundance: many
d_gene: NA
v_gene: TRBV12-3/TRBV12-4
j_gene: TRBJ2-1
CDR3nt: TGTGCCAGCAGTTTAAGGCAAGGGAGTGGTGAGCAGTTCTTC
CDR3aa: CASSLRQGSGEQFF

abundance: NA
d_gene: TRBD2
v_gene: TRBV20-1
j_gene: TRBJ2-7
CDR3nt: TGCAGTGCTAGAGATTTTAGGACTAGCGGGTCCAGCTACAATGAGCAGTACTTC
CDR3aa: CSARDFRTSGSSYNEQYF

abundance: NA
d_gene: NA
v_gene: TRBV28
j_gene: TRBJ1-5
CDR3nt: TGTGCCAGCAGTTTAGTGGGGTCGCAGACCCAGCATTTT
CDR3aa: CASSLVGSQTQHF

abundance: many
d_gene: TRBD1
v_gene: TRBV6-1
j_gene: TRBJ1-1
CDR3nt: TGTGCCAGCACCCCAACAGGGGGGTCTTACACTGAAGCTTTCTTT
CDR3aa: CASTPTGGSYTEAFF

abundance: many
d_gene: NA
v_gene: TRBV11-3
j_gene: TRBJ2-1
CDR3nt: TGTGCCAGCAGCCCGCCCACGGCCAGGGTCTACAATGAGCAGTTCTTC
CDR3aa: CASSPPTARVYNEQFF

abundance: many
d_gene: TRBD2
v_gene: TRBV20-1
j_gene: TRBJ2-1
CDR3nt: TGCAGTGCTAAAAACCTGGGACTAGCGGGAGGCTCCTACAATGAGCAGTTCTTC
CDR3aa: CSAKNLGLAGGSYNEQFF

abundance: many
d_gene: TRBD2
v_gene: TRBV30
j_gene: TRBJ2-1
CDR3nt: TGTGCCTGGAGTCCCCCGTATCGAGCGGGGGTGCAGTTCTTC
CDR3aa: CAWSPPYRAGVQFF